Below are 17 T cell receptor beta chains sequenced from a single sample in a study of cytomegalovirus exposure and HLA in healthy donors. Both 60 Vbeta primers and 13 Jbeta primers went into the PCR. Sequencing used immunoSEQ multiplex PCR; TCRdb keeps in-frame clones, though not all of them. The sample shows about 160,000 clones, around 81% of them seen only once. Material: PBMCs. These receptors came from a man in his forties or fifties in good health and CMV-seronegative.

V is TRBV6-1 and J is TRBJ2-5, with 11 bases that match TRBD2. This CDR3 is built from 20 residues. Germline V CDR1 and CDR2: MNHNS, SASEGT. V shed 3 bases and J 0 bases; nucleotides not matched to a gene: 15. CDR3 sequence reads: CASSDSGRGRLAGYQETQYF. In DNA form, the CDR3 reads TGTGCCAGCAGTGATTCCGGCAGGGGTCGACTAGCGGGGTACCAAGAGACCCAGTACTTC.

The chain combines TRBV5-1 with TRBJ2-5, with TRBD2 identical over 13 bases. The V gene's germline CDR1 is SGHRS and CDR2 YFSETQ. The V and J ends lost 4 bases and 4 bases, in that order; junction bases with no gene match: 4. The CDR3 covers 15 residues. The CDR3 spells CASSPTSGGGETQYF. For the CDR3, the DNA is TGCGCCAGCAGCCCCACTAGCGGGGGGGGAGAGACCCAGTACTTC.

This chain joins TRBV19 and TRBJ2-1, with 14 positions matching TRBD2. This CDR3 has 17 residues. The trim removed 3 bases at V and 2 bases at J, leaving 3 bases unmatched. Germline values: CDR1 LNHDA, CDR2 SQIVND (reference sequence). The CDR3 spells CASSIPGLAGAYNEQFF. The CDR3 coding sequence is TGTGCCAGTAGTATTCCGGGACTAGCGGGAGCCTACAATGAGCAGTTCTTC.

The rearrangement uses TRBV5-5 and TRBJ2-5, with 10 bases fitting TRBD1. The germline CDR1 and CDR2 sequences are SGHKS and YYEKEE (reference sequence). The CDR3 is made up of 16 amino acids. Trimming at V came to 4 bases and at J to 5 bases, leaving 11 bases not matched to a gene. The CDR3 coding sequence is TGTGCCAGCAGCCCGCTCTGGACAGGGGGATTGGAGACCCAGTACTTC. This translates into CASSPLWTGGLETQYF. Using reference TRBV5-5 and TRBJ2-5 for the parts outside the CDR3, the full variable domain is DAGVTQSPTHLIKTRGQQVTLRCSPISGHKSVSWYQQVLGQGPQFIFQYYEKEERGRGNFPDRFSARQFPNYSSELNVNALLLGDSALYLCASSPLWTGGLETQYFGPGTRLLVL.

The chain joins TRBV6-1 to TRBJ1-1, with a possible D match to TRBD1 (5 bases). The germline gives CDR1 MNHNS, CDR2 SASEGT. CDR3 length: 12 residues. With 7 bases removed from V and 9 bases from J, the gap between germline ends came to 15 bases. The CDR3 DNA reads TGTGCCAGCAACAGGCCAAGACCTAAAGCTTTCTTT. Translating gives CASNRPRPKAFF.

The CDR3 reads CASSLAYRGRAGELFF. CDR3 nucleotides: TGTGCCAGCAGCTTAGCCTACAGGGGGCGAGCCGGGGAGCTGTTTTTT. This rearrangement joins TRBV7-3 to TRBJ2-2; 9 bases are shared with TRBD1. The CDR3 contains 16 residues. Trimming removed 2 bases from V and 6 bases from J; junction bases left unmatched: 7. CDR1 and CDR2 (germline): SGHTA, FQGTGA.

This chain links TRBV4-2 with TRBJ2-3; D not certain. CDR1 is LGHNA, CDR2 YNFKEQ, per germline. The length of the CDR3 is 11 residues. V lost 3 bases, J lost 6 bases, and 4 bases lay in between. In nucleotides, the CDR3 is TGTGCCAGCAGCCAGAGTGATACGCAGTATTTT. Translation: CASSQSDTQYF.

V gene TRBV6-5 combines with J gene TRBJ2-7; D is perhaps TRBD1 (6 bases). Germline CDR1 is MNHEY and CDR2 is SVGAGI. V dropped 0 bases and J dropped 5 bases, with 8 bases sitting between them. This CDR3 comprises 13 residues. CDR3 in DNA: TGTGCCAGCAGTTACTCACCAGGGGACGAGCAGTACTTC. This translates into CASSYSPGDEQYF.

This chain uses TRBV19 with TRBJ1-5; D gene unclear. This CDR3 region has 14 residues. Germline CDR1 is LNHDA and CDR2 is SQIVND (reference sequence). V was shortened by 0 bases and J by 5 bases, with 8 bases between the two germline ends. The CDR3 DNA is TGTGCCAGTAGTATAGAATTGGGCCATCAGCCCCAGCATTTT. It translates to CASSIELGHQPQHF.

This chain uses TRBV10-3 with TRBJ2-2; D gene uncertain. Germline CDR1 is ENHRY and CDR2 is SYGVKD. CDR3 length: 15 residues. Trimming removed 3 bases at V and 7 bases at J, with 15 bases between. DNA of the CDR3: TGTGCCATCAGTGACCCCCGGTGGGCCGGCGGGGAGCTGTTTTTT. As protein: CAISDPRWAGGELFF.

The J gene is TRBJ2-1, the V gene TRBV6-1; D is possibly TRBD1 (6 bases). CDR1 and CDR2 from the germline V gene are MNHNS and SASEGT. The V end lost 5 bases, the J end lost 9 bases, and 17 bases lay between the germline ends. The CDR3 has 14 amino acids. The CDR3 region is CASSHRRDTAEQFF. Here the CDR3 DNA reads TGTGCCAGCAGTCACAGACGGGACACTGCTGAGCAGTTCTTC.

This sequence joins TRBV6-1 and TRBJ1-4, with 7 bases matching TRBD1. Unmatched junction bases numbered 11, after V lost 2 bases and J lost 5 bases. Germline CDR1 reads MNHNS; CDR2 reads SASEGT. CDR3 length: 17 residues. The CDR3 loop reads CASSERVGGRRNEKLFF. The CDR3 DNA is TGTGCCAGCAGTGAACGAGTAGGGGGCAGGAGGAATGAAAAACTGTTTTTT.

Of note for this clone: At one end the junction does not follow the germline gene, possibly because of a read error. V usage is TRBV7-9 and J usage is TRBJ2-1, with 9 bases fitting TRBD1. The length of the CDR3 is 15 residues. Germline CDR1 and CDR2: SEHNR and FQNEAQ (reference sequence). CDR3: CSSSSPGTGINEQFF. Here the CDR3 DNA reads TGTTCCAGCAGCTCGCCCGGGACAGGGATCAATGAGCAGTTCTTC.

The chain links TRBV27 to TRBJ2-1; D is ambiguous. Germline loops: CDR1 MNHEY, CDR2 SMNVEV (reference sequence). V lost 4 bases to trimming and J lost 8 bases, with 12 bases between them. The CDR3 spans 13 residues. CDR3 sequence reads: CASSSPFIDEQFF. The DNA of the CDR3 is TGTGCCAGCAGTTCCCCCTTTATCGATGAGCAGTTCTTC.

The J gene is TRBJ1-2, the V gene TRBV28; no firm D call. V lost 5 bases and J lost 1, with 17 bases in between. Germline loops: CDR1 MDHEN, CDR2 SYDVKM. CDR3 length: 16 residues. The CDR3: CASSTPREGNNYGYTF. The CDR3 coding sequence is TGTGCCAGCAGTACCCCCCGGGAGGGAAATAACTATGGCTACACCTTC.

This sequence joins TRBV18 and TRBJ1-1; the D is unclear. This CDR3 has 13 residues. Per germline, CDR1 KGHSH and CDR2 LQKENI. Trimming took off 0 bases at V and 0 bases at J, with 2 bases between the two ends. The CDR3 DNA follows: TGTGCCAGCTCACCACCCGTGAACACTGAAGCTTTCTTT. Translation gives CASSPPVNTEAFF.

The chain couples TRBV27 to TRBJ1-2; D not resolved. In germline, CDR1 is MNHEY, CDR2 SMNVEV (reference sequence). The CDR3 has 15 residues. V lost 1 base and J 2 bases, leaving 11 bases between the germline ends. The CDR3 DNA is TGTGCCAGCAGTTTATTTTCCGGTATAAACTATGGCTACACCTTC. Translated, it gives CASSLFSGINYGYTF.